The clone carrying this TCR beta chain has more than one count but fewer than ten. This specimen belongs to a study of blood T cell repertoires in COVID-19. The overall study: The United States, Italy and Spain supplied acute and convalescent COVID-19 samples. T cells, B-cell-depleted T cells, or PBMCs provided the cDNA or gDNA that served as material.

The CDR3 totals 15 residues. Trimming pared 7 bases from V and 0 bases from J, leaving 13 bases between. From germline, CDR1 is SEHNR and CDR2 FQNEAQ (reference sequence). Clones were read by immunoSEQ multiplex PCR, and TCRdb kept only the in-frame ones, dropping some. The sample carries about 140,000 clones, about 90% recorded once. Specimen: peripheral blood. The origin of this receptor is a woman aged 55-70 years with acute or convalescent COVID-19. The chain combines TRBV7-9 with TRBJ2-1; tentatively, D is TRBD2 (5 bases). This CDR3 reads CASTSGGFSYNEQFF. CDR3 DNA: TGTGCCAGCACCAGCGGAGGTTTCTCCTACAATGAGCAGTTCTTC.